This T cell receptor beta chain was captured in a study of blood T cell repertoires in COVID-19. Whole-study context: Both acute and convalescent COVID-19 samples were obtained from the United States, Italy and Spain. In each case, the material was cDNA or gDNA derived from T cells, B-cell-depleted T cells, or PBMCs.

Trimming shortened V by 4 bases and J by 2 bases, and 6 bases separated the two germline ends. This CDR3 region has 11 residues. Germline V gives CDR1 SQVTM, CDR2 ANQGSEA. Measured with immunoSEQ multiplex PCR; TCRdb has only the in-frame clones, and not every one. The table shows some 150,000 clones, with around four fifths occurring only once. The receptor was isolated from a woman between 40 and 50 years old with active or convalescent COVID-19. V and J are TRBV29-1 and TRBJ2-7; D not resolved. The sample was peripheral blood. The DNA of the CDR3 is TGCAGCGTTGTTACAACCTACGAGCAGTACTTC. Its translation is CSVVTTYEQYF.